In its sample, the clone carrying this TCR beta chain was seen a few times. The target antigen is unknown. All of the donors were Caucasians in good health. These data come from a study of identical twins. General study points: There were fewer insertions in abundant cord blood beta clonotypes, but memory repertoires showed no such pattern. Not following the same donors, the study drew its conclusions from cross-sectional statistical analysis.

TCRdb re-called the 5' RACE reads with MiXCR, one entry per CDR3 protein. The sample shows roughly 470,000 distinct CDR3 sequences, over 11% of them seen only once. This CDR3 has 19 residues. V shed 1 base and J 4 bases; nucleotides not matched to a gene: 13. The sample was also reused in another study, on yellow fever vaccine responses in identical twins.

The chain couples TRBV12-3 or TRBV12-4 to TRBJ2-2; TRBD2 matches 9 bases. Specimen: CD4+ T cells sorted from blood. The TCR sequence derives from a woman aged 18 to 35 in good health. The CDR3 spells CASSLEGVLAGGATGELFF. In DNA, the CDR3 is TGTGCCAGCAGTTTAGAAGGGGTATTGGCGGGAGGGGCCACCGGGGAGCTGTTTTTT.